The 7 T cell receptor beta chains listed next were all sequenced from one sample in a study of blood T cell repertoires in COVID-19. Clones were read by immunoSEQ multiplex PCR, and TCRdb kept only the in-frame ones, dropping some. This table holds fewer than 350,000 clones, around nine tenths found once. The specimen was PBMCs or T cells enriched from blood (not recorded which). The receptors come from a middle-aged woman who had recovered from COVID-19.

This chain joins TRBV6-4 and TRBJ1-5, with 7 nucleotides matching TRBD1. Trimming took 3 bases from V and 12 from J; bases not matched to a gene: 8. Germline assignment: CDR1 MRHNA and CDR2 SNTAGT. This CDR3 comprises 13 residues. CDR3 sequence: CASSEEIGGLQHF. CDR3 sequence (DNA): TGTGCCAGCAGTGAAGAGATAGGGGGCCTCCAGCATTTT.

The chain employs TRBV30 and TRBJ2-1; possible D gene TRBD2, 6 bases. V dropped 0 bases and J dropped 3 bases, with 15 bases sitting between them. This CDR3 has 16 residues. Germline-derived CDR1 and CDR2 are GTSNPN and SVGIG (reference sequence). CDR3 in DNA: TGTGCCTGGAGTGTACCCTCCGCGGGGCGCTACAATGAGCAGTTCTTC. It translates to CAWSVPSAGRYNEQFF. The whole variable domain, filled in from reference TRBV30 and TRBJ2-1, reads SQTIHQWPATLVQPVGSPLSLECTVEGTSNPNLYWYRQAAGRGLQLLFYSVGIGQISSEVPQNLSASRPQDRQFILSSKKLLLSDSGFYLCAWSVPSAGRYNEQFFGPGTRLTVL.

This clone was detected only once. The chain employs TRBV19 and TRBJ1-2; D unresolved. Germline loops: CDR1 LNHDA, CDR2 SQIVND (reference sequence). This CDR3 comprises 14 residues. The ends were cut back, 3 bases at V and 7 bases at J, with 15 bases in the middle. The CDR3 reads CASSIWSQLRGYTF. The CDR3, as DNA: TGTGCCAGTAGTATTTGGTCACAGTTGCGTGGCTACACCTTC.

The rearrangement joins TRBV6-5 to TRBJ2-1, with D tentatively TRBD1 (5 bases). CDR3 length: 15 amino acids. Germline loops: CDR1 MNHEY, CDR2 SVGAGI. V gave up 7 bases and J gave up 2 bases, with 15 bases separating them. The CDR3 here is CASIATGGPYNEQFF. As DNA, the CDR3 is TGTGCCAGCATAGCAACAGGTGGCCCCTACAATGAGCAGTTCTTC.

This clone has only one observation. The gene calls are TRBV11-2 and TRBJ1-6; no definite D call. Germline CDR1 SGHAT, CDR2 FQNNGV. The CDR3 runs to 16 residues. Trimming cost V 2 bases and J 0 bases, with 8 bases left between them. CDR3 nucleotides: TGTGCCAGCAGCTTAACCCTGAGCTCCTATAATTCACCCCTCCACTTT. The encoded protein is CASSLTLSSYNSPLHF.

The V gene is TRBV3-1 (or the pseudogene TRBV3-2), the J gene TRBJ1-3; no reliable D call. Trimming cost V 0 bases and J 0 bases, with 6 bases left between them. Per the germline V gene, CDR1 is LGHDT and CDR2 is YNNKEL (reference sequence). The CDR3 loop spans 15 amino acids. In DNA, the CDR3 is TGTGCCAGCAGCCAAGATATTCTCTCTGGAAACACCATATATTTT. Amino acid sequence: CASSQDILSGNTIYF.

CDR3 sequence (DNA): TGTGCCAGCAGTTATTCGAACAGGGGAAGAAGTCAGCCCCAGCATTTT. This gives the protein CASSYSNRGRSQPQHF. The chain uses TRBV6-2 or TRBV6-3 and TRBJ1-5; 7 bases are shared with TRBD1. With 3 bases clipped from V and 6 bases from J, the junction kept 11 bases outside the gene matches. Germline CDR1 is MNHEY and CDR2 is SVGEGT. CDR3 length: 16 residues.